These 5 T cell receptor beta chains were all obtained from the same sample, sequenced in a study of cytomegalovirus exposure and HLA in healthy donors. PCR used 60 Vbeta primers and 13 Jbeta primers. Produced via immunoSEQ multiplex PCR; TCRdb's table is partial and in-frame only. The sample lists roughly 180,000 clones, around 80% occurring once. Sequencing input: PBMCs. The receptors originated from a woman between 25 and 40 years old in good health and CMV-seropositive.

The chain couples TRBV15 to TRBJ1-5; unclear D gene. Germline assignment: CDR1 LNHNV and CDR2 YYDKDF (reference sequence). Deletions cut 0 bases from V and 4 bases from J, with 13 bases between. CDR3 length equals 16 residues. In DNA, the CDR3 is TGTGCCACCAGCAGAGATCGGAGGTGGGGAAATCAGCCCCAGCATTTT. Amino acids: CATSRDRRWGNQPQHF.

This chain joins TRBV5-1 and TRBJ2-7; 7 bases are shared with TRBD1. Germline values: CDR1 SGHRS, CDR2 YFSETQ. The length of the CDR3 is 16 residues. The V segment lost 0 bases and the J segment 5 bases; nucleotides outside the gene matches: 11. CDR3 amino acids: CASSLADRQGPDEQYF. CDR3 nucleotide sequence: TGCGCCAGCAGCTTGGCTGACCGACAGGGACCCGACGAGCAGTACTTC. The full variable domain, with the rest looked up from reference TRBV5-1 and TRBJ2-7, is KAGVTQTPRYLIKTRGQQVTLSCSPISGHRSVSWYQQTPGQGLQFLFEYFSETQRNKGNFPGRFSGRQFSNSRSEMNVSTLELGDSALYLCASSLADRQGPDEQYFGPGTRLTVT.

The J gene is TRBJ2-2, the V gene TRBV2; 12 nucleotides align to TRBD1. The CDR3 extends over 16 amino acids. CDR1 is SNHLY, CDR2 FYNNEI, per germline. V trimming: 4 bases; J trimming: 4 bases; junction bases outside the gene matches: 4. This CDR3 is CASSGGQGAFTGELFF. The CDR3 region has the DNA TGTGCCAGCAGTGGGGGACAGGGGGCATTCACCGGGGAGCTGTTTTTT.

The V and J genes are TRBV7-9 and TRBJ1-1, with D tentatively TRBD1 (6 bases). Per germline, CDR1 SEHNR and CDR2 FQNEAQ (reference sequence). The length of the CDR3 is 16 residues. Trimming removed 4 bases at V and 5 bases at J, with 20 bases between. CDR3 DNA: TGTGCCAGCAGCTCTTATGGGGGCAGGGGCAGTACTGAAGCTTTCTTT. Protein product: CASSSYGGRGSTEAFF.

The rearrangement uses TRBV2 and TRBJ1-4, with 10 positions matching TRBD1. The trim removed 6 bases at V and 6 bases at J, leaving 7 bases unmatched. The length of the CDR3 is 15 residues. Germline values: CDR1 SNHLY, CDR2 FYNNEI. The CDR3 DNA reads as TGTGCCAGCAGGGTTGACAGGGGGCGCCATGAAAAACTGTTTTTT. It translates to CASRVDRGRHEKLFF.